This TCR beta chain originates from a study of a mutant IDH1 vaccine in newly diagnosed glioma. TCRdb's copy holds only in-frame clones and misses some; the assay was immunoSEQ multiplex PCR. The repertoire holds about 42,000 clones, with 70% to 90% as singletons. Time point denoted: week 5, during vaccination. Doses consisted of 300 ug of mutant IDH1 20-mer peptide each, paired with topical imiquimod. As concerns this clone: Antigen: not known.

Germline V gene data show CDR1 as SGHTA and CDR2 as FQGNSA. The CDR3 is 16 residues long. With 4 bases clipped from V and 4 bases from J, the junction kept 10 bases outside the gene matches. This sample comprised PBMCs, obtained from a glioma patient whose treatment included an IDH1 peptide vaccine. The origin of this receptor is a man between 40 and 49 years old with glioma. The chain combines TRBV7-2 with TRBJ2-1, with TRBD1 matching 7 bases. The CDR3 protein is CASSSQGGVGYNEQFF. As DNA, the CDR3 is TGTGCCAGCAGCTCCCAAGGGGGCGTGGGGTACAATGAGCAGTTCTTC. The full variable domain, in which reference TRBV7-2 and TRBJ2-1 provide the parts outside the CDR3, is GAGVSQSPSNKVTEKGKDVELRCDPISGHTALYWYRQSLGQGLEFLIYFQGNSAPDKSGLPSDRFSAERTGGSVSTLTIQRTQQEDSAVYLCASSSQGGVGYNEQFFGPGTRLTVL.